This passage covers 28 T cell receptor beta chains from one sample sequenced in a study of T cell changes during pregnancy in multiple sclerosis. Using immunoSEQ multiplex PCR, the repertoire was profiled, and TCRdb retains in-frame clones only, with some absent. The sample yields tens of thousands of clones, around 93% seen once. This material consisted of peripheral blood, taken in the third trimester of pregnancy. Receptors were obtained from a female donor in good health, enrolled as a control in a pregnancy study.

This rearrangement joins TRBV6-1 to TRBJ2-5, with a weak D call TRBD1 (6 bases). The V end lost 6 bases, the J end lost 1 base, and 12 bases lay between the germline ends. Germline values: CDR1 MNHNS, CDR2 SASEGT. This CDR3 spans 14 amino acids. CDR3 region: CASRFRDTQETQYF. CDR3 coding DNA: TGTGCCAGCAGGTTTAGGGACACCCAAGAGACCCAGTACTTC.

The chain couples TRBV28 to TRBJ1-5; tentative D call: TRBD1 (5 bases). Germline V gene lookup returns CDR1 MDHEN and CDR2 SYDVKM. The germline V and J ends were trimmed by 3 bases and 5 bases, with 17 bases remaining between them. The CDR3 has 16 residues. CDR3 DNA sequence: TGTGCCAGCAGTTTTTATGCAGGGCTCGTCCATCAGCCCCAGCATTTT. Translating gives CASSFYAGLVHQPQHF.

V is TRBV2 and J is TRBJ2-7; a possible D gene is TRBD1 (6 bases). V was pared by 4 bases and J by 2 bases, with 24 bases between. The germline CDR1 and CDR2 sequences are SNHLY and FYNNEI. The CDR3 spans 18 residues. The CDR3: CASSVSLSRDTGPYEQYF. For the CDR3, the DNA is TGTGCCAGCAGTGTCTCCCTATCTCGGGACACCGGACCCTACGAGCAGTACTTC.

The chain joins TRBV27 to TRBJ2-1, with D maybe TRBD2 (5 bases). The CDR3 is made up of 10 amino acids. Trimming cost V 8 bases and J 9 bases, with 8 bases left between them. The germline CDR1 and CDR2 sequences are MNHEY and SMNVEV (reference sequence). This chain's CDR3 is CASGRGEQFF. The CDR3 nucleotides read TGTGCCAGCGGACGGGGTGAGCAGTTCTTC.

This clone appeared once. The chain recombines TRBV2 with TRBJ2-1, with 9 bases that match TRBD1. This CDR3 comprises 13 residues. Looked up from germline, CDR1 is SNHLY and CDR2 is FYNNEI. Germline trimming cut 5 bases from V and 9 bases from J; bases unmatched to any gene: 5. The CDR3 DNA follows: TGTGCCAGCAGTCGGGACAGGGCTAGTGAGCAGTTCTTC. Translation: CASSRDRASEQFF. The full variable domain, with the rest looked up from reference TRBV2 and TRBJ2-1, is EPEVTQTPSHQVTQMGQEVILRCVPISNHLYFYWYRQILGQKVEFLVSFYNNEISEKSEIFDDQFSVERPDGSNFTLKIRSTKLEDSAMYFCASSRDRASEQFFGPGTRLTVL.

This clone was detected only once. The rearrangement joins TRBV5-6 to TRBJ2-7; D is unresolved. Germline V gene data show CDR1 as SGHDT and CDR2 as YYEEEE. V was clipped by 4 bases and J by 3 bases, with 8 bases between them. This CDR3 has 12 amino acids. The CDR3 sequence is CASSKVDYEQYF. CDR3 in DNA: TGTGCCAGCAGCAAAGTAGACTACGAGCAGTACTTC.

V gene TRBV7-9 combines with J gene TRBJ2-7; 11 bases agree with TRBD2. The CDR3 extends over 12 amino acids. Germline CDR1 and CDR2: SEHNR and FQNEAQ (reference sequence). The V segment lost 5 bases and the J segment 12 bases; nucleotides outside the gene matches: 6. CDR3 protein: CASSLGTSGLYF. The CDR3 DNA reads as TGTGCCAGCAGCCTAGGGACTAGCGGATTGTACTTC.

This chain links TRBV28 with TRBJ2-1; D call uncertain. CDR3 length equals 12 residues. Germline V CDR1 and CDR2: MDHEN, SYDVKM. Deletions cut 3 bases from V and 7 bases from J, with 7 bases between. CDR3 sequence (DNA): TGTGCCAGCAGTTTGCGGCGGAATGAGCAGTTCTTC. Its translation is CASSLRRNEQFF.

The rearrangement joins TRBV18 to TRBJ2-5, with 7 bases matching TRBD1. This CDR3 is built from 16 residues. Germline V gives CDR1 KGHSH, CDR2 LQKENI. With 8 bases clipped from V and 2 bases from J, the junction kept 14 bases outside the gene matches. The DNA for the CDR3 is TGTGCCAGCGGAGCTCAAACAGGGGTCTCTCAAGAGACCCAGTACTTC. Amino acids: CASGAQTGVSQETQYF.

J is TRBJ1-5 and V is TRBV2; weak D call: TRBD1 (5 bases). This CDR3 spans 15 amino acids. Between the trimmed V and J ends, which lost 0 bases and 1 base, there was a span of 7 bases. CDR1 SNHLY and CDR2 FYNNEI come from the germline V gene. The CDR3, as DNA: TGTGCCAGCAGTGAAGCATGGGGCAGCAATCAGCCCCAGCATTTT. Translating gives CASSEAWGSNQPQHF.

The chain carries TRBV7-8 and TRBJ2-1; 9 nucleotides match TRBD2. Germline V gene data show CDR1 as SGHVS and CDR2 as FQNEAQ. CDR3 length: 15 amino acids. Germline trimming cut 1 base from V and 7 bases from J; bases unmatched to any gene: 5. CDR3 region: CASSLVASGTNEQFF. CDR3 bases: TGTGCCAGCAGCTTAGTGGCTAGCGGGACTAATGAGCAGTTCTTC. Variable domain in full (rest from reference TRBV7-8 and TRBJ2-1): GAGVSQSPRYKVAKRGQDVALRCDPISGHVSLFWYQQALGQGPEFLTYFQNEAQLDKSGLPSDRFFAERPEGSVSTLKIQRTQQEDSAVYLCASSLVASGTNEQFFGPGTRLTVL.

The CDR3 DNA follows: TGTGCCAGCAGCAAAACAGGGACTACTAGGGGAGATACGCAGTATTTT. This codes for CASSKTGTTRGDTQYF. The chain recombines TRBV7-9 with TRBJ2-3, with D tentatively TRBD2 (7 bases). This CDR3 has 16 residues. Germline values: CDR1 SEHNR, CDR2 FQNEAQ (reference sequence). Trimming left V 5 bases short and J 5 bases short, with 20 bases between.

The chain joins TRBV29-1 to TRBJ2-7; possible D gene TRBD2, 5 bases. The CDR3 totals 14 residues. Trimming stripped 7 bases from V and 0 bases from J, with 16 bases between. The germline V gene encodes CDR1 SQVTM and CDR2 ANQGSEA. CDR3 amino acids: CSAGNDGISYEQYF. The CDR3 DNA follows: TGCAGCGCCGGGAACGACGGAATCTCCTACGAGCAGTACTTC.

The CDR3 region is CASSLGQGRGQFF. CDR3 DNA sequence: TGTGCCAGCAGCTTAGGGCAGGGCCGAGGGCAGTTCTTC. The J gene is TRBJ2-1, the V gene TRBV7-2; tentatively, D is TRBD1 (5 bases). This CDR3 spans 13 amino acids. Looked up from germline, CDR1 is SGHTA and CDR2 is FQGNSA. V shed 1 base and J shed 12 bases, with 13 bases lying between them.

A few counts support this clone. The chain joins TRBV2 to TRBJ2-2; 14 bases fit TRBD2. Germline V gene lookup returns CDR1 SNHLY and CDR2 FYNNEI. The length of the CDR3 is 15 residues. The junction had 7 bases not matched to a gene; V was cut back by 9 bases and J by 7 bases. The CDR3 loop is CASSGTSGRGGELFF. As DNA, the CDR3 is TGTGCCAGTTCCGGGACTAGCGGGAGAGGCGGGGAGCTGTTTTTT.

This clone was detected a few times. The rearrangement uses TRBV6-6 and TRBJ1-5; TRBD1 matches at 9 bases. J lost 7 bases, V lost 6 bases, and 10 bases had no gene match. The CDR3 extends over 15 amino acids. Germline V lookup: CDR1 MNHNY, CDR2 SVGAGI (reference sequence). The CDR3 nucleotides read TGTGCCAGCAGCCAATTAGGGACAGGGAACCAGCCCCAGCATTTT. Protein product: CASSQLGTGNQPQHF.

The rearrangement uses TRBV14 and TRBJ1-1; D ambiguous. This CDR3 comprises 11 residues. CDR1 is SGHDN, CDR2 FVKESK, per germline. The V and J ends lost 3 bases and 7 bases respectively, with 6 bases between them. The CDR3 DNA follows: TGTGCCAGCAGCCACGGCGGTGAAGCTTTCTTT. It yields the protein CASSHGGEAFF.

The gene calls are TRBV4-1 and TRBJ2-7; 8 bases agree with TRBD1. V was clipped by 3 bases and J by 0 bases; unmatched bases: 10. The CDR3 is 17 residues long. Germline CDR1 is MGHRA and CDR2 is YSYEKL. The CDR3 nucleotides read TGCGCCAGCAGCCAGCTTACAGGGGGACTCCTCTCCTACGAGCAGTACTTC. Its protein is CASSQLTGGLLSYEQYF.

The CDR3 DNA reads TGTGCCAGCAAAGTCTTAACCGGGGGCAATCAGCCCCAGCATTTT. It specifies CASKVLTGGNQPQHF. The chain recombines TRBV2 with TRBJ1-5; D is uncertain. Trimming removed 7 bases at V and 2 bases at J, with 15 bases between. The CDR3 is 15 amino acids. Germline-derived CDR1 and CDR2 are SNHLY and FYNNEI. The full variable domain, in which reference TRBV2 and TRBJ1-5 provide the parts outside the CDR3, is EPEVTQTPSHQVTQMGQEVILRCVPISNHLYFYWYRQILGQKVEFLVSFYNNEISEKSEIFDDQFSVERPDGSNFTLKIRSTKLEDSAMYFCASKVLTGGNQPQHFGDGTRLSIL.

J is TRBJ1-1 and V is TRBV19, with D possibly TRBD1 on 5 matching bases. The CDR3 length is 13 residues. V was trimmed by 5 bases and J by 2 bases, leaving 9 bases between them. Germline-derived CDR1 and CDR2 are LNHDA and SQIVND (reference sequence). CDR3 coding DNA: TGTGCCAGTAGTCGGGGGAGAAACACTGAAGCTTTCTTT. The encoded protein is CASSRGRNTEAFF.

This clone was seen a single time. The chain uses TRBV7-8 and TRBJ2-5; TRBD2 aligns across 11 bases. Looked up from germline, CDR1 is SGHVS and CDR2 is FQNEAQ. The CDR3 runs 14 residues. The trim removed 3 bases at V and 7 bases at J, leaving 4 bases unmatched. CDR3: CASSLGTSGGTQYF. CDR3 bases: TGTGCCAGCAGCTTGGGGACTAGCGGCGGGACCCAGTACTTC.

The genes are TRBV7-2 and TRBJ2-5; TRBD1 matches at 8 bases. V trimming: 1 base; J trimming: 3 bases; junction bases outside the gene matches: 4. Germline V gene lookup returns CDR1 SGHTA and CDR2 FQGNSA. The CDR3 loop spans 15 amino acids. CDR3 amino acids: CASSLDSGQEETQYF. In DNA, the CDR3 is TGTGCCAGCAGCTTAGATTCGGGACAGGAAGAGACCCAGTACTTC.

The chain recombines TRBV9 with TRBJ2-3; 15 nucleotides line up with TRBD2. The V gene end was trimmed by 5 bases and the J gene end by 2 bases; junction bases not matched to a gene: 6. Germline V CDR1 and CDR2: SGDLS, YYNGEE. The CDR3 is 17 amino acids. The CDR3 sequence is CASRGLAGGINTDTQYF. CDR3 in DNA: TGTGCCAGCAGGGGACTAGCGGGAGGTATTAACACAGATACGCAGTATTTT.

V usage is TRBV4-2 and J usage is TRBJ1-2, with D unresolved. The germline V and J ends were trimmed by 4 bases and 6 bases, with 15 bases remaining between them. Germline assignment: CDR1 LGHNA and CDR2 YNFKEQ. This CDR3 has 14 residues. In DNA, the CDR3 is TGTGCCAGCAGCCCAGGACTGTACGTTGATGGCTACACCTTC. This codes for CASSPGLYVDGYTF.

This clone was observed once. The V gene is TRBV6-1, the J gene TRBJ2-5, with 9 bases fitting TRBD2. The germline V gene has CDR1 MNHNS and CDR2 SASEGT. CDR3 length equals 14 residues. V dropped 2 bases and J dropped 5; count of bases not matched to a gene: 3. In nucleotides, the CDR3 is TGTGCCAGCAGTGAACCCGGGACTAGCGAGACCCAGTACTTC. This codes for CASSEPGTSETQYF.

V is TRBV21-1 and J is TRBJ2-7; the table names TRBD1, a call not compared with the DNA. TRBV21-1 has pseudogene status. The CDR3 is 16 amino acids. CDR3 nucleotide sequence: TGTGCCAGCAGCCCGATCCGGGACAGGGCTACCTACGAGCAGTACTTC. As protein: CASSPIRDRATYEQYF.

The V gene is TRBV7-9, the J gene TRBJ1-1; TRBD1 matches at 8 bases. The V gene end was trimmed by 7 bases and the J gene end by 7 bases; junction bases not matched to a gene: 8. The CDR3 contains 13 residues. Per the germline V gene, CDR1 is SEHNR and CDR2 is FQNEAQ (reference sequence). In nucleotides, the CDR3 is TGTGCCAGCACAGACAGGGGCGGCGGTGAAGCTTTCTTT. Amino acids: CASTDRGGGEAFF.

This chain links TRBV28 with TRBJ2-7, with 11 positions matching TRBD2. CDR3 size: 18 residues. V was pared by 5 bases and J by 0 bases, with 12 bases of the junction left unmatched. CDR1 is MDHEN and CDR2 is SYDVKM in the germline V gene. The CDR3 DNA reads TGTGCCAGCAGTGGAACTAGCGGGAGATCTATGCGCTCCTACGAGCAGTACTTC. Protein: CASSGTSGRSMRSYEQYF.